What follows is one T cell receptor (beta chain) and its context. Antigen specificity is unknown. These data are taken from a study of cytomegalovirus exposure and HLA in healthy donors. General observations from the study: Published work reported that the classifier diagnosed cytomegalovirus status with high specificity and sensitivity. Among TCR sequences, most were rare, though some public TCRs appeared in many donors.

CDR1 and CDR2 from the germline V gene are MNHEY and SVGAGI. V was cut by 4 bases and J by 7 bases, with 14 bases left in between. The length of the CDR3 is 13 residues. Clones were read by immunoSEQ multiplex PCR, and TCRdb kept only the in-frame ones, dropping some. The data contain about 180,000 clones, approximately 89% of them singletons. The sequenced sample was PBMCs. The sequence was collected from a man younger than 35 in good health and CMV-seropositive. The V and J genes are TRBV6-5 and TRBJ2-7; D call uncertain. The CDR3 DNA sequence: TGTGCCAGCAGTTTGTTCCGAGCGACTGAGCAGTACTTC. As protein: CASSLFRATEQYF.